The entry that follows covers one T cell receptor (beta chain) sequence. This record comes from a study of T cell responses to AZD1222 COVID-19 vaccine. This table comes from immunoSEQ multiplex PCR, and its TCRdb copy is limited to in-frame clones, with some not included. This sample yields some 140,000 clones, of which 90% are seen a single time; approximately 20% belongs to the top ten. This specimen was peripheral blood, taken on day 0 of AZD1222 vaccination. This TCR came from an adult in good health.

The CDR3 loop reads CASSTDRWDTQYF. The CDR3 region has the DNA TGTGCCAGCAGTACAGACCGGTGGGATACGCAGTATTTT. The chain recombines TRBV27 with TRBJ2-3, with D unclear. The V and J ends lost 5 bases and 6 bases respectively, with 12 bases between them. Germline lookup yields CDR1 MNHEY and CDR2 SMNVEV (reference sequence). The CDR3 length is 13 residues.